A single sample is the source of the 10 T cell receptor beta chains below, sequenced in a study of blood T cell repertoires in COVID-19. Method: immunoSEQ multiplex PCR; TCRdb's copy keeps in-frame clones and lacks some. The sample has nearly 35,000 clones; more than 75% are singletons. The specimen was peripheral blood. These TCRs come from a human donor in a cohort sampled during active COVID-19.

This chain links TRBV12-5 with TRBJ2-5; D uncertain. This CDR3 has 16 residues. The V gene lost 7 bases and the J gene lost 4 bases, with 22 bases spanning the gap. The germline V gene has CDR1 LGHNT and CDR2 FRNRAP. CDR3 coding DNA: TGTGCTAGTGCTAGAGGTAGCTCCGTGGGTGGAGAGACCCAGTACTTC. Its translation: CASARGSSVGGETQYF.

The gene calls are TRBV5-1 and TRBJ2-7; tentatively, D is TRBD2 (7 bases). V gave up 1 base and J gave up 3 bases, with 17 bases separating them. Germline values: CDR1 SGHRS, CDR2 YFSETQ. The CDR3 totals 16 residues. CDR3 DNA: TGCGCCAGCAGCTTGTGGGGAGGGGGGGACCTCTACGAGCAGTACTTC. It encodes CASSLWGGGDLYEQYF.

The chain recombines TRBV7-8 with TRBJ2-7, with no clear D. Germline V gene data show CDR1 as SGHVS and CDR2 as FQNEAQ. Trimming removed 1 base from V and 3 bases from J, with 4 bases in between. The CDR3 covers 12 residues. The CDR3 DNA reads as TGTGCCAGCAGCTTAGGAGTCTACGAGCAGTACTTC. Encoded protein: CASSLGVYEQYF.

The sample holds one count of this clone. The V gene is TRBV15, the J gene TRBJ2-5; TRBD1 aligns across 7 bases. This CDR3 comprises 14 residues. V dropped 2 bases and J dropped 1; count of bases not matched to a gene: 1. Germline V gene data show CDR1 as LNHNV and CDR2 as YYDKDF (reference sequence). For the CDR3, the DNA is TGTGCCACCAGCAGACGGACAGGCCAAGAGACCCAGTACTTC. Translation: CATSRRTGQETQYF.

The V call is TRBV20-1, the J call TRBJ1-1, with D hard to call. V was pared by 0 bases and J by 11 bases, with 10 bases between. This CDR3 spans 11 amino acids. CDR1 DFQATT and CDR2 SNEGSKA come from the germline V gene (reference sequence). The CDR3 region has the DNA TGCAGTGCTAGAGATTACACCCCGGCTTTCTTT. Its translation is CSARDYTPAFF.

V and J are TRBV6-5 and TRBJ1-2; 10 bases agree with TRBD1. V gave up 5 bases and J gave up 8 bases; unmatched junction bases: 5. In germline, CDR1 is MNHEY, CDR2 SVGAGI. The CDR3 loop spans 13 amino acids. The CDR3 DNA is TGTGCCAGCAGTCGGACAGGGGGTGGGGGCTACACCTTC. Encoded protein: CASSRTGGGGYTF.

The chain joins TRBV7-2 to TRBJ1-2; 7 nucleotides match TRBD1. Germline trimming cut 5 bases from V and 2 bases from J; bases unmatched to any gene: 5. Germline CDR1 reads SGHTA; CDR2 reads FQGNSA. There are 14 residues in the CDR3. The CDR3 reads CASSTDRANYGYTF. In DNA form, the CDR3 reads TGTGCCAGCAGCACCGACAGGGCCAACTATGGCTACACCTTC.

V is TRBV3-1 (or the pseudogene TRBV3-2) and J is TRBJ2-1; D is ambiguous. Germline V gene data show CDR1 as LGHDT and CDR2 as YNNKEL (reference sequence). The CDR3 contains 14 residues. Trimming removed 1 base from V and 2 bases from J, with 6 bases in between. In DNA, the CDR3 is TGTGCCAGCAGCCAAGGTTCGGCCTACAATGAGCAGTTCTTC. It encodes CASSQGSAYNEQFF.

The genes are TRBV12-5 and TRBJ1-6; D perhaps matches TRBD1 (5 bases). Between the trimmed V and J ends, which lost 1 base and 13 bases, there was a span of 29 bases. Per germline, CDR1 LGHNT and CDR2 FRNRAP. CDR3 length: 19 amino acids. The CDR3 sequence: CASGLGPLPVRGDPPPLHF. The CDR3 nucleotides are TGTGCTAGTGGTTTGGGCCCCCTCCCGGTCCGGGGGGATCCGCCGCCCCTCCACTTT.

In this sample, this clone turned up once. This chain joins TRBV11-3 and TRBJ2-7, with D possibly matching TRBD1 (7 bases). The V gene lost 1 base and the J gene lost 2 bases, with 12 bases spanning the gap. The CDR3 is made up of 15 amino acids. CDR1 is SGHNT and CDR2 is YENEEA in the germline V gene. CDR3: CASSLGGTATYEQYF. CDR3 DNA: TGTGCCAGCAGCTTAGGCGGGACAGCCACCTACGAGCAGTACTTC.